The T cell receptor beta chain under discussion was sequenced for a study of T cells in Graves' hyperthyroidism and ophthalmopathy. Trimming at V came to 5 bases and at J to 5 bases, leaving 8 bases not matched to a gene. CDR3 size: 17 residues. From germline, CDR1 is SGHTA and CDR2 FQGTGA. Ophthalmopathy patients all had a Clinical Activity Score of at least 3, a NOSPECS grade of at least 4 and disease under 3 months old. Thyroid ultrasound and orbital computed tomography, with clinical symptoms and serum thyroxine and TRAb, informed diagnoses. Study observations and caveats: For ophthalmopathy, model prediction preceded onset by a median 6.5 months. Most thyroid clonotypes with frequency above 0.001 were detected in blood.

Turning to this clonotype: The antigen is not known.

TCR beta CDR3 region amplification was performed from RNA transcripts. The study used the HTBI primer set for a first-round RT-PCR of the TCR CDR3. TCRdb independently ran MiXCR on the multiplex PCR reads; one entry per CDR3 protein. The sample shows about 640,000 distinct CDR3 sequences, about 15% of them seen only once. The receptor was derived from a woman aged 45-59 years with Graves' ophthalmopathy. Sequenced sample: blood. V is TRBV7-3 and J is TRBJ2-2; 13 bases match TRBD2. CDR3 sequence reads: CASSMTSGRTGTGELFF. CDR3 coding DNA: TGTGCCAGCAGCATGACTAGCGGGAGGACCGGGACCGGGGAGCTGTTTTTT.